The clone carrying this T cell receptor (beta chain) was detected ten times or more. This specimen belongs to a study of human T cells and chemical hapten exposure. Study-level information: Weekly administration of diphenylcyclopropenone to the scalp of patients continued throughout the roughly 25-week study.

V was clipped by 7 bases and J by 0 bases, with 10 bases between them. The CDR3 has 12 residues. The germline V gene encodes CDR1 DFQATT and CDR2 SNEGSKA (reference sequence). The time point: patch test 2, 6 weeks after DPC sensitization. Treatment noted: therapeutic diphenylcyclopropenone sensitization with weekly scalp DPC. Via MiXCR, TCRdb re-called the RACE reads, giving one row per CDR3 protein. The table lists 80,000 to 95,000 distinct CDR3 sequences, approximately 10% of them singletons, with about 1.6% in the top ten. This chain links TRBV20-1 with TRBJ2-7; D perhaps matches TRBD1 (6 bases). The receptor was isolated from a man between 18 and 29 years old with alopecia areata. Some clones in this sample may be carry-over from other donors' samples. The material was whole blood, obtained in connection with sensitization to the hapten diphenylcyclopropenone (DPC). The CDR3 DNA reads TGCAGTGGCCGGGACAACTCCTACGAGCAGTACTTC. It translates to CSGRDNSYEQYF.